Listed below are T cell receptor beta chains from one sample, sequenced in a study of blood T cells in healthy people across ages. TCRdb re-called the 5' RACE reads with MiXCR, one entry per CDR3 protein. This sample has roughly 680,000 distinct CDR3 sequences; 52% occur once, and the top ten carry about 13%. The sequencing sample was made of blood. These receptors all stem from a woman over 75 in good health. CDR3s include the opening cysteine and the closing phenylalanine or tryptophan. The D gene is left open where the match is weak. Rows may omit the clone size; those that give it use once, few, many or a size class.

>.|.|TRBJ1-2|TRBV30
CAGSVNYGYTF
TGTGCCGGGAGTGTTAACTATGGCTACACCTTC
>once|.|TRBJ1-1|TRBV6-6
CASWNTEAFF
TGTGCCAGCTGGAACACTGAAGCTTTCTTT
>many|.|TRBJ2-3|TRBV9
CASSVAPGLSADTQYF
TGTGCCAGCAGCGTAGCCCCTGGACTCTCGGCAGATACGCAGTATTTT
>.|.|TRBJ2-3|TRBV5-1
CVSSIQASGTDTQYF
TGCGTCAGCAGCATCCAGGCGTCCGGCACAGATACGCAGTATTTT
>.|TRBD2|TRBJ2-1|TRBV20-1
CSARPGTSGRNNEQFF
TGCAGTGCTAGACCCGGGACTAGCGGGAGGAACAATGAGCAGTTCTTC
>.|.|TRBJ1-2|TRBV30
CAWSGIWGATNYGYTF
TGTGCCTGGAGTGGCATCTGGGGGGCAACTAACTATGGCTACACCTTC
>few|TRBD1|TRBJ2-6|TRBV5-5
CASSSRDRVFAGANVLTF
TGTGCCAGCAGCTCTCGGGACAGGGTTTTCGCCGGGGCCAACGTCCTGACTTTC
>.|TRBD2|TRBJ2-3|TRBV7-9
CASSLAVGGGSTDTQYF
TGTGCCAGCAGCTTAGCGGTCGGCGGGGGGTCGACAGATACGCAGTATTTT
>.|TRBD1|TRBJ1-6|TRBV29-1
CSVTRTGEGSYNSPLHF
TGCAGCGTTACCAGGACAGGGGAGGGCTCCTATAATTCACCCCTCCACTTT
>many|.|TRBJ1-2|TRBV6-5
CASSYKGNYGYTF
TGTGCCAGCAGTTACAAGGGAAACTATGGCTACACCTTC
>.|.|TRBJ2-7|TRBV7-2
CASSLLAVSGSSYEQYF
TGTGCCAGCAGCTTATTGGCTGTTAGTGGTTCCTCCTACGAGCAGTACTTC
>.|TRBD1|TRBJ2-1|TRBV5-6
CASSLAGLSGQGFVNEQFF
TGTGCCAGCAGCTTGGCGGGTCTAAGCGGACAGGGGTTTGTCAATGAGCAGTTCTTC
>.|.|TRBJ2-5|TRBV7-2
CASSPQTEETQYF
TGTGCCAGCAGCCCCCAGACGGAAGAGACCCAGTACTTC
>many|TRBD2|TRBJ2-3|TRBV5-1
CASSLRLAGADTQYF
TGCGCCAGCAGCTTGCGGCTAGCGGGGGCAGATACGCAGTATTTT
>.|.|TRBJ2-3|TRBV7-8
CASRPESDTQYF
TGTGCCAGCAGGCCCGAATCGGATACGCAGTATTTT
>.|TRBD2|TRBJ2-7|TRBV20-1
CSASRASGVYEQYF
TGCAGTGCTAGTCGGGCTAGCGGGGTCTACGAGCAGTACTTC
>many|.|TRBJ2-1|TRBV12-5
CASGLMGGEQFF
TGTGCTAGTGGTTTGATGGGTGGTGAGCAGTTCTTC
>many|.|TRBJ2-3|TRBV27
CASTLGLGITDTQYF
TGTGCCAGCACCCTGGGGCTAGGAATCACAGATACGCAGTATTTT
>few|TRBD1|TRBJ1-1|TRBV9
CASSESPGTGKGAFF
TGTGCCAGCAGCGAGAGCCCCGGGACAGGGAAGGGAGCTTTCTTT
>.|.|TRBJ2-2|TRBV7-2
CASSLVLLASNTGELFF
TGTGCCAGCAGCTTAGTACTACTAGCATCGAACACCGGGGAGCTGTTTTTT
>many|.|TRBJ2-4|TRBV5-1
CASTADQNIQYF
TGCGCCAGCACGGCAGACCAAAACATTCAGTACTTC
>many|TRBD2|TRBJ2-7|TRBV28
CASSQTSGTYEQYF
TGTGCCAGCAGTCAAACTAGCGGAACCTACGAGCAGTACTTC
>many|TRBD2|TRBJ2-7|TRBV5-1
CASSLYPSGSPRPTYEQYF
TGCGCCAGCAGCTTGTATCCGAGCGGGAGCCCTAGACCCACCTACGAGCAGTACTTC
>.|TRBD2|TRBJ2-1|TRBV12-3/TRBV12-4
CASTPPGLAGGSRDEQFF
TGTGCCAGCACCCCACCGGGACTAGCGGGAGGCTCAAGGGATGAGCAGTTCTTC
>few|TRBD2|TRBJ2-7|TRBV6-2/TRBV6-3
CASRRASGTYNEQYF
TGTGCCAGCAGAAGGGCTAGCGGAACCTACAATGAGCAGTACTTC
>once|.|TRBJ2-3|TRBV15
CATSRDLGADTQYF
TGTGCCACCAGCAGAGATCTAGGAGCAGATACGCAGTATTTT
>few|.|TRBJ2-3|TRBV7-9
CASSFEGGMADTQYF
TGTGCCAGCAGCTTCGAGGGGGGAATGGCAGATACGCAGTATTTT
>many|.|TRBJ1-1|TRBV5-1
CASSGGGGPQNTEAFF
TGCGCCAGCAGCGGCGGCGGGGGGCCACAGAACACTGAAGCTTTCTTT
>few|TRBD1|TRBJ1-5|TRBV7-9
CASSSPGTGNQPQHF
TGTGCCAGCAGCTCCCCCGGGACAGGGAATCAGCCCCAGCATTTT
>.|.|TRBJ1-3|TRBV7-9
CASSSPGGGSGNTIYF
TGTGCCAGCAGCTCACCCGGGGGAGGCTCTGGAAACACCATATATTTT
>.|.|TRBJ2-1|TRBV5-6
CASSLEGRQKSSYNEQFF
TGTGCCAGCAGCTTGGAGGGCCGACAGAAAAGCTCCTACAATGAGCAGTTCTTC
>many|TRBD2|TRBJ2-3|TRBV24-1
CATSDWNREDTDTQYF
TGTGCCACCAGTGATTGGAACCGGGAGGACACAGATACGCAGTATTTT
>once|.|TRBJ2-1|TRBV5-1
CASSARKSSYNEQFF
TGCGCCAGCAGTGCCCGCAAGAGCTCCTACAATGAGCAGTTCTTC
>.|.|TRBJ2-5|TRBV5-1
CASSLGGKDRGANERYF
TGCGCCAGCAGCTTGGGAGGTAAGGACCGTGGTGCAAATGAGCGGTACTTC
>.|.|TRBJ2-4|TRBV29-1
CSVRETGRVGEQYF
TGCAGCGTGAGGGAGACAGGCCGAGTGGGGGAGCAGTACTTC
>few|TRBD2|TRBJ2-3|TRBV12-3/TRBV12-4
CASSFTGGAEDTQYF
TGTGCCAGCAGTTTTACCGGGGGGGCGGAAGATACGCAGTATTTT
>many|.|TRBJ2-4|TRBV20-1
CSALEVAATKNIQYF
TGCAGTGCCTTAGAAGTGGCGGCGACCAAAAACATTCAGTACTTC
>many|.|TRBJ2-7|TRBV5-1
CASSLETGLSYEQYF
TGCGCCAGCAGCTTGGAGACAGGCCTCTCCTACGAGCAGTACTTC
>few|.|TRBJ1-5|TRBV3-1
CASSQELGLHQPQHF
TGTGCCAGCAGCCAAGAGTTGGGTTTACATCAGCCCCAGCATTTT
>.|.|TRBJ1-4|TRBV7-9
CASRGSYNEKLFF
TGTGCCAGCCGAGGGAGCTACAATGAAAAACTGTTTTTT
>few|.|TRBJ2-7|TRBV28
CASSPGTSYNEQYF
TGTGCCAGCAGTCCGGGAACTTCCTACAATGAGCAGTACTTC
>.|.|TRBJ1-1|TRBV12-3/TRBV12-4
CASSCGNRAEAFF
TGTGCCAGCAGTTGCGGGAACAGGGCTGAAGCTTTCTTT
>.|TRBD2|TRBJ2-1|TRBV20-1
CSAYPQREGLSYNEQFF
TGCAGTGCTTATCCTCAGCGGGAGGGCCTCTCCTACAATGAGCAGTTCTTC
>.|.|TRBJ2-7|TRBV5-1
CASTQTGYNEQYF
TGTGCCAGCACCCAGACAGGTTACAATGAGCAGTACTTC
>.|TRBD2|TRBJ2-7|TRBV20-1
CSARGSRGGVIDEQYF
TGCAGTGCTAGAGGGAGCCGGGGGGGAGTGATAGACGAGCAGTACTTC
>few|.|TRBJ1-6|TRBV20-1
CSARDRGRQGHNSPLHF
TGCAGTGCTAGAGATAGGGGACGGCAGGGGCATAATTCACCCCTCCACTTT
>.|TRBD1|TRBJ2-5|TRBV20-1
CSARTGTAKETQYF
TGCAGTGCCCGGACCGGGACAGCAAAAGAGACCCAGTACTTC
>.|TRBD2|TRBJ2-7|TRBV3-1
CASSQEVRLAVSYEQYF
TGTGCCAGCAGCCAAGAGGTAAGACTAGCGGTCTCCTACGAGCAGTACTTC